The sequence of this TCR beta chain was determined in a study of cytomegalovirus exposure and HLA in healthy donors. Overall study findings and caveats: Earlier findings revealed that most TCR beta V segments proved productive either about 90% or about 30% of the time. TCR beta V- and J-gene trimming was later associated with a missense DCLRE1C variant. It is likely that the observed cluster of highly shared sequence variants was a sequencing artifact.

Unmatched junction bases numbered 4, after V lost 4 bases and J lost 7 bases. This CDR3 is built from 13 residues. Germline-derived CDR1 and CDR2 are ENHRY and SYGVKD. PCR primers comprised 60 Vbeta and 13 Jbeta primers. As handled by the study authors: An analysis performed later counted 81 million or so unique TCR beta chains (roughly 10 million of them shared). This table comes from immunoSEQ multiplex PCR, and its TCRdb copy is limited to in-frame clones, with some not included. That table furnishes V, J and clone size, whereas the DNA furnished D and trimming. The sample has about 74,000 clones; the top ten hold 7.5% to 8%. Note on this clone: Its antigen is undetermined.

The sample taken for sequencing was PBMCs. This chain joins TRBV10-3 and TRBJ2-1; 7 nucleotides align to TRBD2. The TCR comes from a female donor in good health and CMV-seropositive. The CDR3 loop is CAISAGGGNEQFF. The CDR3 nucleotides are TGTGCCATCAGTGCGGGGGGAGGAAATGAGCAGTTCTTC.